This entry lists 18 T cell receptor beta chains sequenced from one sample in a study of beta chain features in type 1 diabetes. These receptors are not linked to any known antigen. Study-wide results and caveats: Shorter TCRB CDR3s, moderately but significantly so, were found in Type 1 diabetes patients in all four CD4+ subsets.

cDNA synthesis used the whole RNA isolate, giving expressed TCRB sequences. TCRdb's table, derived via immunoSEQ multiplex PCR, lists solely in-frame clones and lacks some. The table has roughly 180,000 clones, approximately 8.1% seen once. The material sequenced was central memory CD4+ T cells from blood. Source of these receptors: a man aged 18 to 29 with type 1 diabetes.

This clone was observed a handful of times. The rearrangement links TRBV4-3 to TRBJ2-1; 13 nucleotides align to TRBD2. This CDR3 has 17 amino acids. Looked up from germline, CDR1 is LGHNA and CDR2 is YSLEER. V trimming: 0 bases; J trimming: 4 bases; junction bases outside the gene matches: 3. The CDR3 sequence is CASSQELLAGGYNEQFF. CDR3 nucleotides: TGCGCCAGCAGCCAAGAGCTACTAGCGGGGGGGTACAATGAGCAGTTCTTC.

V usage is TRBV2 and J usage is TRBJ2-7; no clear D. The V gene's germline CDR1 is SNHLY and CDR2 FYNNEI. The length of the CDR3 is 14 residues. Trimming removed 4 bases at V and 6 bases at J, with 16 bases between. CDR3 sequence: CASSVSGNIAEQYF. The CDR3 bases are TGTGCCAGCAGTGTTTCGGGTAATATAGCCGAGCAGTACTTC.

This clone has only a few counts. The chain links TRBV2 to TRBJ1-2; the match to TRBD1 covers 9 bases. CDR1 is SNHLY and CDR2 is FYNNEI in the germline V gene. The J segment lost 8 bases and the V segment lost 6 bases, leaving 10 bases of the junction unmatched. This CDR3 region has 14 residues. CDR3 sequence reads: CASRGDRVHRGYTF. The DNA for the CDR3 is TGTGCCAGCAGGGGGGACAGGGTACACCGCGGCTACACCTTC. The full variable domain, with the rest looked up from reference TRBV2 and TRBJ1-2, is EPEVTQTPSHQVTQMGQEVILRCVPISNHLYFYWYRQILGQKVEFLVSFYNNEISEKSEIFDDQFSVERPDGSNFTLKIRSTKLEDSAMYFCASRGDRVHRGYTFGSGTRLTVV.

This sequence joins TRBV10-3 and TRBJ1-1, with a possible D match to TRBD1 (5 bases). Per germline, CDR1 ENHRY and CDR2 SYGVKD. The V gene lost 8 bases and the J gene lost 1 base, with 17 bases spanning the gap. The CDR3 loop spans 15 amino acids. The CDR3 region has the DNA TGTGCCATCCGACAGTCTCCTCTGGGGAACACTGAAGCTTTCTTT. It is translated as CAIRQSPLGNTEAFF.

The gene calls are TRBV19 and TRBJ1-2, with 7 bases aligning to TRBD1. The CDR3 is 14 amino acids. Germline CDR1 is LNHDA and CDR2 is SQIVND (reference sequence). V shed 8 bases, J shed 5 bases, and the junction held 11 bases outside the gene matches. This CDR3 reads CASGLALGQYGYTF. The CDR3 nucleotides are TGTGCCAGTGGATTAGCTCTGGGACAGTATGGCTACACCTTC.

This chain joins TRBV19 and TRBJ2-1, with TRBD2 identical over 7 bases. CDR1 and CDR2 from the germline V gene are LNHDA and SQIVND (reference sequence). This CDR3 region has 16 residues. V gave up 0 bases and J gave up 9 bases; unmatched junction bases: 11. As DNA, the CDR3 is TGTGCCAGTAGTATAGATCTATCGGGACTATACCCTGAGCAGTTCTTC. Amino acid sequence: CASSIDLSGLYPEQFF.

In regard to this clone: One end of the junction fails to match germline, which may point to a read error. The chain uses TRBV29-1 and TRBJ1-4, with TRBD1 matching 7 bases. This CDR3 spans 13 amino acids. Germline V gives CDR1 SQVTM, CDR2 ANQGSEA. CDR3 DNA: TGCAGCGTGGAAGACAGGGACAGTGAAAAACTGTTTTTT. This codes for CSVEDRDSEKLFF. Together with reference TRBV29-1 and TRBJ1-4, the CDR3 gives the full variable domain: SAVISQKPSRDICQRGTSLTIQCQVDSQVTMMFWYRQQPGQSLTLIATANQGSEATYESGFVIDKFPISRPNLTFSTLTVSNMSPEDSSIYLCSVEDRDSEKLFFGSGTQLSVL.

This clone was seen many times. This chain uses TRBV30 with TRBJ2-4, with 8 bases matching TRBD2. CDR3 length: 12 residues. With V trimmed by 5 bases and J by 9 bases, 6 bases remained unmatched. Germline V lookup: CDR1 GTSNPN, CDR2 SVGIG (reference sequence). Here the CDR3 reads CAWGTSGSIQYF. CDR3 nucleotide sequence: TGTGCCTGGGGTACGAGCGGGAGCATTCAGTACTTC.

This clone was picked up many times. The chain recombines TRBV7-9 with TRBJ2-3; no reliable D call. Germline V lookup: CDR1 SEHNR, CDR2 FQNEAQ (reference sequence). The CDR3 sequence is 14 residues long. Between the trimmed V and J ends, which lost 5 bases and 1 base, there was a span of 10 bases. CDR3 protein: CASSIRLGTDTQYF. The DNA for the CDR3 is TGTGCCAGCAGCATCCGACTTGGCACAGATACGCAGTATTTT.

This clone turned up a few times. The chain combines TRBV5-1 with TRBJ2-7; 10 bases agree with TRBD1. With V trimmed by 4 bases and J by 7 bases, 8 bases remained unmatched. This CDR3 region has 14 residues. Per the germline V gene, CDR1 is SGHRS and CDR2 is YFSETQ. The CDR3 reads CASSDRQGAGEQYF. CDR3 bases: TGCGCCAGCAGCGACAGACAGGGGGCGGGGGAGCAGTACTTC.

The chain carries TRBV6-1 and TRBJ2-4; 7 positions agree with TRBD1. The CDR3 is made up of 15 amino acids. V lost 6 bases and J lost 7; bases outside the gene matches: 12. Per germline, CDR1 MNHNS and CDR2 SASEGT. The CDR3 DNA reads as TGTGCCAGCAGAAGAAACCGGGACAGTGGGAACATTCAGTACTTC. Residues: CASRRNRDSGNIQYF.

The rearrangement links TRBV2 to TRBJ2-2, with 13 bases identical to TRBD2. Per germline, CDR1 SNHLY and CDR2 FYNNEI. CDR3 size: 15 residues. The trim removed 4 bases at V and 7 bases at J, leaving 3 bases unmatched. The CDR3 loop reads CASSVTSGRGGELFF. CDR3 DNA sequence: TGTGCCAGCAGTGTTACTAGCGGGAGGGGCGGGGAGCTGTTTTTT.

The chain carries TRBV7-2 and TRBJ2-3, with D perhaps TRBD2 (10 bases). This CDR3 contains 18 residues. Germline V CDR1 and CDR2: SGHTA, FQGNSA. Trimming shortened V by 4 bases and J by 2 bases, and 22 bases separated the two germline ends. The CDR3 region has the DNA TGTGCCAGCAGCTCCCAGCGGGGGGGGACAGGGAACACAGATACGCAGTATTTT. This translates into CASSSQRGGTGNTDTQYF.

This clone was counted only a few times. This chain links TRBV5-1 with TRBJ1-6, with TRBD1 identical over 11 bases. J lost 8 bases, V lost 4 bases, and 5 bases had no gene match. The CDR3 consists of 15 residues. CDR1 SGHRS and CDR2 YFSETQ come from the germline V gene. The CDR3 coding sequence is TGCGCCAGCAGCAGGGGACAGGGGGTGGATTCACCCCTCCACTTT. Translation: CASSRGQGVDSPLHF. Full variable domain (outside the CDR3, taken from reference TRBV5-1 and TRBJ1-6): KAGVTQTPRYLIKTRGQQVTLSCSPISGHRSVSWYQQTPGQGLQFLFEYFSETQRNKGNFPGRFSGRQFSNSRSEMNVSTLELGDSALYLCASSRGQGVDSPLHFGNGTRLTVT.

This chain links TRBV30 with TRBJ1-5; D gene unclear. V gave up 3 bases and J gave up 6 bases, with 12 bases separating them. This CDR3 contains 13 residues. Germline lookup yields CDR1 GTSNPN and CDR2 SVGIG (reference sequence). For the CDR3, the DNA is TGTGCCTGGAGCAAAGGATCGGGTCAGCCCCAGCATTTT. Translated: CAWSKGSGQPQHF.

This rearrangement joins TRBV19 to TRBJ2-2, with 8 bases matching TRBD1. J gave up 6 bases and V 3 bases, and 9 bases lay outside the gene matches. Germline CDR1 and CDR2: LNHDA and SQIVND (reference sequence). The length of the CDR3 is 16 residues. CDR3 bases: TGTGCCAGTAGTATCTCGAGGACAGGGAAAGCCGGGGAGCTGTTTTTT. Its translation: CASSISRTGKAGELFF.

This clone occurred many times. The CDR3 DNA reads TGTGCCAGCAGTGTCCAGGAGGGGACCCCTTACGAGCAGTACTTC. Encoded protein: CASSVQEGTPYEQYF. The rearrangement uses TRBV7-2 and TRBJ2-7, with a weak D call TRBD2 (6 bases). The CDR3 loop spans 15 amino acids. Germline CDR1 and CDR2: SGHTA and FQGNSA. Trimming shortened V by 6 bases and J by 4 bases, and 19 bases separated the two germline ends.

This chain joins TRBV7-9 and TRBJ2-5; D unclear. V lost 2 bases and J lost 1, with 5 bases in between. The CDR3 consists of 13 residues. CDR1 and CDR2 from the germline V gene are SEHNR and FQNEAQ (reference sequence). CDR3 sequence: CASSLNTQETQYF. CDR3 bases: TGTGCCAGCAGCTTAAACACCCAAGAGACCCAGTACTTC.